This T cell receptor (beta chain) came from a study of CD8 T cells in ankylosing spondylitis. This clonotype appeared a few times. Antigen: not known. The CDR3 covers 16 residues. Germline lookup yields CDR1 MGHRA and CDR2 YSYEKL. J gave up 7 bases and V 4 bases, and 11 bases lay outside the gene matches. Findings and caveats of the study: A motif of seven or eight highly homologous TCR beta variants was seen as apparently characteristic of ankylosing spondylitis blood. Some motif variants were previously reported in reactive arthritis synovial fluid and blood. Significant enrichment of disease-linked clones was reportedly seen in matched ankylosing spondylitis synovial fluid.

Libraries of TCR beta came from quantitative 5'-RACE with molecular barcodes. Via MiXCR, TCRdb re-called the 5' RACE reads, giving one row per CDR3 protein. The sample holds about 130,000 distinct CDR3 sequences; around 13% are singletons and the top ten take 2.5% to 3%. The origin of this receptor is a female donor with ankylosing spondylitis or in good health (not recorded which). Sequencing input: blood, either unsorted or a sorted T cell fraction (not recorded which). V is TRBV4-1 and J is TRBJ1-5, with 9 bases fitting TRBD1. The CDR3 DNA sequence: TGCGCCAGCAGCCCGCCCCCGGGACAGGGTTCCCAGCCCCAGCATTTT. Amino acids: CASSPPPGQGSQPQHF.